This T cell receptor (beta chain) was retrieved from a study of T cells after yellow fever vaccination. On the study more broadly: SMART-Seq v4 Ultra Low Input handled preparation of low-cell-number fractions.

In regard to this clonotype: Its antigen is unknown.

5'RACE template switching generated TCR cDNA, adding a universal primer site and UMIs. Each CDR3 protein gets one entry after TCRdb re-called the 5' RACE reads with MiXCR. The sample holds 500,000 to 650,000 distinct CDR3 sequences, roughly 13% seen once. Broader study findings: Faster peaking, at day 5 versus 15, marked a secondary response that was weaker.

Germline CDR1 is SGHAT and CDR2 is FQNNGV. V lost 5 bases and J lost 0, with 11 bases in between. This CDR3 has 16 residues. This material consisted of PBMCs, taken on the day of the yellow fever booster vaccination. The V gene is TRBV11-2, the J gene TRBJ2-6; no definite D call. The sequence came from a man aged 25-40 years who received the YFV17D yellow fever vaccine. CDR3 DNA sequence: TGTGCCAGCAGCCTCTCCGCTAGCTCTGGGGCCAACGTCCTGACTTTC. It codes for CASSLSASSGANVLTF.